This entry is about one TCR beta chain. Only in-frame clones appear in the TCRdb table, and some are missing; sequencing was by immunoSEQ multiplex PCR. This table holds approximately 260,000 clones, over 75% found once. The data are from a study of blood T cell repertoires in COVID-19. Germline V lookup: CDR1 SGDLS, CDR2 YYNGEE. This CDR3 region has 17 residues. V shed 3 bases, J shed 2 bases, and the junction held 9 bases outside the gene matches. Sequencing was done on a sample of peripheral blood. The TCR sequence derives from a human donor in a cohort sampled during active COVID-19. The genes are TRBV9 and TRBJ2-7, with TRBD2 matching over 12 bases. The CDR3 sequence is CASSEGLAGAKTYEQYF. The CDR3 DNA reads as TGTGCCAGCAGCGAGGGACTAGCGGGTGCCAAAACCTACGAGCAGTACTTC.